Below, 25 T cell receptor beta chains from the same sample are listed, as sequenced in a study of CD8+ T cells in alopecia areata. RNA extraction was followed by reverse transcription into cDNA, which acted as the sequencing template. Profiled with immunoSEQ multiplex PCR; TCRdb holds only in-frame clones, not every one. The sample holds about 140,000 clones, about 51% seen once. The source material was CD4+ T cells sorted from blood, sampled at week 0. These receptors were collected from a human donor with alopecia areata.

Only a few counts were recorded for this clone. This rearrangement joins TRBV5-1 to TRBJ2-6, with D maybe TRBD1 (5 bases). CDR1 SGHRS and CDR2 YFSETQ come from the germline V gene. The CDR3 loop spans 15 amino acids. The V and J ends lost 3 bases and 0 bases respectively, with 7 bases between them. The CDR3: CASSYDSSGANVLTF. The CDR3 DNA sequence: TGCGCCAGCAGCTATGACAGCTCTGGGGCCAACGTCCTGACTTTC.

The chain joins TRBV9 to TRBJ1-5; a possible D gene is TRBD1 (5 bases). The CDR3 has 14 residues. Germline-derived CDR1 and CDR2 are SGDLS and YYNGEE. Trimming took 0 bases from V and 5 from J, leaving 9 bases between them. The CDR3 spells CASSVGGDYQPQHF. The CDR3 region has the DNA TGTGCCAGCAGCGTAGGAGGGGACTATCAGCCCCAGCATTTT.

The rearrangement links TRBV28 to TRBJ2-7, with D perhaps matching TRBD1 (5 bases). V lost 2 bases, J lost 1 base, and 9 bases lay in between. This CDR3 region has 14 residues. Germline CDR1 is MDHEN and CDR2 is SYDVKM. CDR3 DNA sequence: TGTGCCAGCAGTTTAGGTCAGGGTTCCTACGAGCAGTACTTC. This codes for CASSLGQGSYEQYF.

V and J are TRBV30 and TRBJ1-5, with TRBD1 identical over 9 bases. V shed 3 bases and J 2 bases; nucleotides not matched to a gene: 5. CDR3 size: 15 residues. Germline CDR1 is GTSNPN and CDR2 is SVGIG (reference sequence). The CDR3 here is CAWRSTGGGNQPQHF. The CDR3, as DNA: TGTGCCTGGAGGTCCACAGGGGGCGGCAATCAGCCCCAGCATTTT.

The genes are TRBV5-1 and TRBJ2-6; D gene ambiguous. V gave up 0 bases and J gave up 0 bases, with 10 bases separating them. CDR1 and CDR2 (germline): SGHRS, YFSETQ. The CDR3 is made up of 17 amino acids. The CDR3 nucleotides read TGCGCCAGCAGCTTGGCCAACAGCACCTCTGGGGCCAACGTCCTGACTTTC. This gives the protein CASSLANSTSGANVLTF.

The chain carries TRBV29-1 and TRBJ2-1; perhaps TRBD2 as D (5 bases). The V gene lost 0 bases and the J gene lost 0 bases, with 12 bases spanning the gap. The length of the CDR3 is 16 residues. Per germline, CDR1 SQVTM and CDR2 ANQGSEA. CDR3 bases: TGCAGCGTTGAAGATCCGAACGGGATCTCCTACAATGAGCAGTTCTTC. It translates to CSVEDPNGISYNEQFF.

V and J are TRBV5-1 and TRBJ1-5; 10 nucleotides line up with TRBD1. The CDR3 has 14 residues. Trimming removed 4 bases from V and 7 bases from J; junction bases left unmatched: 5. Germline CDR1 SGHRS, CDR2 YFSETQ. The CDR3 nucleotides read TGCGCCAGCAGCGTCGGGACAGGGGCCCAGCCCCAGCATTTT. This gives the protein CASSVGTGAQPQHF.

The J gene is TRBJ1-2, the V gene TRBV14; a weak D match, TRBD1 (5 bases). The V end lost 1 base, the J end lost 8 bases, and 11 bases lay between the germline ends. This CDR3 has 13 amino acids. In germline, CDR1 is SGHDN, CDR2 FVKESK. The CDR3 bases are TGTGCCAGCAGCCAAGGCAGGGTTCTCGGCTACACCTTC. Encoded protein: CASSQGRVLGYTF.

On this clone itself: In this CDR3 the conserved last residue, phenylalanine or tryptophan, is missing, so a read error is likely. The V and J genes are TRBV30 and TRBJ2-2; TRBD1 might be the D (5 bases). The CDR3 extends over 14 amino acids. Germline V CDR1 and CDR2: GTSNPN, SVGIG (reference sequence). Trimming shortened V by 0 bases and J by 6 bases, and 11 bases separated the two germline ends. The CDR3 here is CAWSVPQGAGELFV. In DNA form, the CDR3 reads TGTGCCTGGAGTGTACCCCAAGGGGCCGGGGAGCTGTTTGTT.

This clone has just a few counts. The chain joins TRBV30 to TRBJ1-2; 8 bases line up with TRBD1. The V gene end was trimmed by 0 bases and the J gene end by 7 bases; junction bases not matched to a gene: 4. The CDR3 has 13 residues. Germline CDR1 is GTSNPN and CDR2 is SVGIG (reference sequence). In DNA form, the CDR3 reads TGTGCCTGGAGTGTTGGACAGGGTCTTGGCTACACCTTC. It translates to CAWSVGQGLGYTF.

The chain links TRBV6-6 to TRBJ2-4, with 9 nucleotides matching TRBD1. Germline loops: CDR1 MNHNY, CDR2 SVGAGI (reference sequence). The CDR3 consists of 15 residues. The V segment lost 6 bases and the J segment 1 base; nucleotides outside the gene matches: 4. The CDR3 DNA follows: TGTGCCAGCAGCCCCGGGACAGGGGCCAAAAACATTCAGTACTTC. Translated, it gives CASSPGTGAKNIQYF.

The chain combines TRBV6-5 with TRBJ2-1; 7 nucleotides line up with TRBD2. This CDR3 spans 16 amino acids. The germline gives CDR1 MNHEY, CDR2 SVGAGI. Trimming took 1 base from V and 4 from J; bases not matched to a gene: 7. This chain's CDR3 is CASSYLLAGEYNEQFF. DNA for the CDR3: TGTGCCAGCAGTTACTTGCTGGCGGGAGAGTACAATGAGCAGTTCTTC.

As for this clone: The junction departs from germline at one end; a sequencing error may be responsible. The J gene is TRBJ2-7, the V gene TRBV6-1; TRBD1 agrees at 8 bases. Germline assignment: CDR1 MNHNS and CDR2 SASEGT. The CDR3 sequence is 15 residues long. The CDR3 DNA reads as TGTGCCAGCAGGGAAGACAGGGGAAATTTCCACGAGCAGTACTTC. It specifies CASREDRGNFHEQYF.

This rearrangement joins TRBV7-8 to TRBJ1-2, with D perhaps matching TRBD1 (6 bases). The CDR3 contains 16 residues. Germline CDR1 and CDR2: SGHVS and FQNEAQ. Trimming removed 4 bases from V and 5 bases from J, with 20 bases in between. The CDR3 DNA is TGTGCCAGCAGCTCACCAAGACAGGCCGCTCTGTATGGCTACACCTTC. This encodes CASSSPRQAALYGYTF.

This clone was detected a few times. The V gene is TRBV15, the J gene TRBJ2-5; TRBD1 is a possible D gene (5 bases). Germline CDR1 LNHNV, CDR2 YYDKDF (reference sequence). The CDR3 runs to 15 residues. Trimming pared 0 bases from V and 4 bases from J, leaving 12 bases between. The CDR3 DNA sequence: TGTGCCACCAGCAGAGATTTCGCAGGGTCAGAGACCCAGTACTTC. Translated, it gives CATSRDFAGSETQYF.

The chain uses TRBV11-2 and TRBJ1-2; D is perhaps TRBD1 (6 bases). This CDR3 is built from 14 residues. Per the germline V gene, CDR1 is SGHAT and CDR2 is FQNNGV. Trimming pared 3 bases from V and 4 bases from J, leaving 12 bases between. The CDR3 DNA sequence: TGTGCCAGCAGCTTCGGGGGGCCTATCTATGGCTACACCTTC. It encodes CASSFGGPIYGYTF.

The J gene is TRBJ2-5, the V gene TRBV27, with no clear D. The CDR3 is 14 residues long. Trimming removed 5 bases from V and 5 bases from J, with 15 bases in between. CDR1 and CDR2 (germline): MNHEY, SMNVEV (reference sequence). This chain's CDR3 is CASSDIMHLETQYF. In DNA, the CDR3 is TGTGCCAGCAGTGATATCATGCATCTGGAGACCCAGTACTTC.

The chain is built from TRBV19 and TRBJ2-3; D is unclear. The ends were cut back, 6 bases at V and 1 base at J, with 8 bases in the middle. The CDR3 runs 13 residues. Germline V gives CDR1 LNHDA, CDR2 SQIVND (reference sequence). Here the CDR3 DNA reads TGTGCCAGTAGGGAGAGAGGCACAGATACGCAGTATTTT. Translated, it gives CASRERGTDTQYF.

The chain combines TRBV5-1 with TRBJ2-3; 9 nucleotides align to TRBD2. CDR1 and CDR2 (germline): SGHRS, YFSETQ. This CDR3 has 17 amino acids. V lost 4 bases to trimming and J lost 4 bases; unmatched junction nucleotides: 13. The CDR3 is CASSRGDNSGSSDTQYF. CDR3 sequence (DNA): TGCGCCAGCAGCAGGGGCGATAATAGCGGGAGCTCAGATACGCAGTATTTT.

This clone showed up just a few times. The genes are TRBV6-6 and TRBJ2-4; D remains ambiguous. V lost 2 bases to trimming and J lost 3 bases, with 8 bases between them. The CDR3 loop spans 14 amino acids. Germline V gene data show CDR1 as MNHNY and CDR2 as SVGAGI (reference sequence). The CDR3 sequence is CASSYGSGKNIQYF. The CDR3 bases are TGTGCCAGCAGTTACGGGTCGGGCAAAAACATTCAGTACTTC.

This clone was detected only a few times. This rearrangement joins TRBV29-1 to TRBJ2-7, with D perhaps TRBD2 (6 bases). Deletions cut 4 bases from V and 2 bases from J, with 9 bases between. The CDR3 is made up of 12 amino acids. Germline V gene lookup returns CDR1 SQVTM and CDR2 ANQGSEA. CDR3 sequence reads: CSVGGGTYEQYF. CDR3 sequence (DNA): TGCAGCGTTGGCGGCGGGACCTACGAGCAGTACTTC.

The CDR3 sequence is CSVGDYYNYGYTF. In DNA form, the CDR3 reads TGCAGCGTCGGAGACTATTACAACTATGGCTACACCTTC. The chain couples TRBV29-1 to TRBJ1-2; D remains unclear. The CDR3 has 13 residues. The germline V and J ends were trimmed by 6 bases and 2 bases, with 13 bases remaining between them. Germline lookup yields CDR1 SQVTM and CDR2 ANQGSEA.

V usage is TRBV10-3 and J usage is TRBJ1-1; tentatively, D is TRBD1 (6 bases). This CDR3 is 14 amino acids long. Germline assignment: CDR1 ENHRY and CDR2 SYGVKD. The V end was cut by 10 bases, the J end by 0 bases, with 15 bases between. CDR3 in amino acids: CATGGDRMNTEAFF. The CDR3 nucleotides are TGTGCCACCGGAGGTGACAGGATGAACACTGAAGCTTTCTTT.

The chain links TRBV5-1 to TRBJ2-7; unclear D gene. The V and J ends lost 0 bases and 2 bases respectively, with 6 bases between them. This CDR3 has 13 amino acids. Germline V CDR1 and CDR2: SGHRS, YFSETQ. CDR3 sequence (DNA): TGCGCCAGCAGCTTGGACACAGCCTACGAGCAGTACTTC. As protein: CASSLDTAYEQYF.

The rearrangement links TRBV29-1 to TRBJ2-2; 7 positions match TRBD1. CDR1 is SQVTM, CDR2 ANQGSEA, per germline. The CDR3 is 15 residues long. After removal of 6 bases from V and 6 bases from J, the junction contained 13 bases not matched to a gene. The CDR3, as DNA: TGCAGCGTCAGAGGGGCGACAGGGTCCCCCGGGGAGCTGTTTTTT. Protein sequence: CSVRGATGSPGELFF.